Sequencing of this TCR beta chain was carried out in a study of OX40 agonist ivuxolimab in advanced cancers. Sequencing used immunoSEQ multiplex PCR; TCRdb keeps in-frame clones, though not all of them. The repertoire holds around 90,000 clones, with approximately 87% as singletons. CDR3 length: 15 residues. V was trimmed by 2 bases and J by 2 bases, leaving 13 bases between them. From germline, CDR1 is SGHTA and CDR2 FQGNSA. A few counts support this clone. This chain joins TRBV7-2 and TRBJ2-7; no clear D gene. This TCR derives from an adult with an advanced solid tumor such as melanoma, head and neck, liver or kidney cancer. Sequencing used CD4+ or CD8+ T cells sorted from blood, obtained in a trial of the OX40 agonist ivuxolimab. CDR3 amino acids: CASSLSGGEAYEQYF. In DNA form, the CDR3 reads TGTGCCAGCAGCTTATCGGGCGGAGAAGCCTACGAGCAGTACTTC.